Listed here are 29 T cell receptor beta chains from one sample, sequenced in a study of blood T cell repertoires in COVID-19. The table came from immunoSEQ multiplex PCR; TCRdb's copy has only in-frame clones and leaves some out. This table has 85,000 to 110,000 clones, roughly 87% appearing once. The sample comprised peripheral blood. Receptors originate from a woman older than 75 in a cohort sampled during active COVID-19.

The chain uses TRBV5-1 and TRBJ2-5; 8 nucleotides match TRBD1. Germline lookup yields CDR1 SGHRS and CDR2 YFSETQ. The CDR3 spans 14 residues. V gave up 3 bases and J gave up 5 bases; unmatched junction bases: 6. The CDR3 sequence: CASSSGQGWETQYF. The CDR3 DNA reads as TGCGCCAGCAGCTCCGGACAGGGCTGGGAGACCCAGTACTTC.

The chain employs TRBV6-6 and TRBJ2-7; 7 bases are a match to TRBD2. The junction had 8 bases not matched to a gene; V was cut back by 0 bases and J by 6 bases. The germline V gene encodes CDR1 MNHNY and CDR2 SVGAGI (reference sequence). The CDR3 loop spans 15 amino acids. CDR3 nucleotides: TGTGCCAGCAGTTACTCAACAGCAGGGAGGGGCGAGCAGTACTTC. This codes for CASSYSTAGRGEQYF.

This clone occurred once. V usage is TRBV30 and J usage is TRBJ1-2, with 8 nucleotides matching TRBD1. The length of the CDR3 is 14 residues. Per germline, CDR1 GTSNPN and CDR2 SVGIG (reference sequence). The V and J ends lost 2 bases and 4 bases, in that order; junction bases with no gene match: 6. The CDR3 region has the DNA TGTGCCTGGAGTAAAGCAGGGGGCGGCTATGGCTACACCTTC. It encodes CAWSKAGGGYGYTF.

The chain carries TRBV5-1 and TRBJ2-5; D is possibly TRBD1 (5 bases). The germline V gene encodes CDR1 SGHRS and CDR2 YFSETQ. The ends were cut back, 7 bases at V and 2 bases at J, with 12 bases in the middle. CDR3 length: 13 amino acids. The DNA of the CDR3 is TGCGCCAGCGGGAAAGGGGCGCAAGAGACCCAGTACTTC. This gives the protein CASGKGAQETQYF.

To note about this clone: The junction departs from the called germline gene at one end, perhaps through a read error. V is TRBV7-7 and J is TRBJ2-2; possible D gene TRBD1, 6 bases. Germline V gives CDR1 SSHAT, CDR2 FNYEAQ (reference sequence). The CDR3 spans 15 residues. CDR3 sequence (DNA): TGTGCTAGCAGCTCCCCGACAGGGAACACCGGGGAGCTGTTTTTT. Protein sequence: CASSSPTGNTGELFF.

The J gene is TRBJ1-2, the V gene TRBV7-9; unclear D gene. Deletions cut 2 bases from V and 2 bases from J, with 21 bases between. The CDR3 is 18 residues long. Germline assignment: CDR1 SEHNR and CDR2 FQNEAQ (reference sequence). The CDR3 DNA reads TGTGCCAGCAGCTTATTAAGGATGCCGGGAGAAACCAACTATGGCTACACCTTC. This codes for CASSLLRMPGETNYGYTF. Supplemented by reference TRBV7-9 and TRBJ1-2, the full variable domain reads DTGVSQNPRHKITKRGQNVTFRCDPISEHNRLYWYRQTLGQGPEFLTYFQNEAQLEKSRLLSDRFSAERPKGSFSTLEIQRTEQGDSAMYLCASSLLRMPGETNYGYTFGSGTRLTVV.

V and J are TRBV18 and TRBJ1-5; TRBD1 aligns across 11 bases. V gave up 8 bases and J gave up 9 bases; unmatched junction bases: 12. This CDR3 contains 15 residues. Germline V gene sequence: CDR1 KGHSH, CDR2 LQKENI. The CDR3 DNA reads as TGTGCCAGCACCGGGACAGGGGGACCGACATGGCCCCAGCATTTT. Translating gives CASTGTGGPTWPQHF.

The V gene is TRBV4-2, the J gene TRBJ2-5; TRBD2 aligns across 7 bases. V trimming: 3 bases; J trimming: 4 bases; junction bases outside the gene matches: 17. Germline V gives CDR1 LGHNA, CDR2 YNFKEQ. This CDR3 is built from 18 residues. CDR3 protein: CASSQPFSGGRIGETQYF. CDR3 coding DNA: TGTGCCAGCAGCCAGCCCTTCTCGGGGGGAAGAATCGGAGAGACCCAGTACTTC.

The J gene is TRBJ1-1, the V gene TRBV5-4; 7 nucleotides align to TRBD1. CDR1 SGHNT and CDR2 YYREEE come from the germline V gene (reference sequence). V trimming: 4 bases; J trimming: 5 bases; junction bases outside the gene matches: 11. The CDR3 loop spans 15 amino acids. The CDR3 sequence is CASSLLGNRGTEAFF. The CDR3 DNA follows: TGTGCCAGCAGCCTTTTAGGTAACAGGGGAACTGAAGCTTTCTTT.

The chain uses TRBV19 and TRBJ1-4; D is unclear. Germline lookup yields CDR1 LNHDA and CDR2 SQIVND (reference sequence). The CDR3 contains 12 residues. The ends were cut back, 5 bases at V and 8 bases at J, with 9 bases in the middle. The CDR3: CASSPTKEKLFF. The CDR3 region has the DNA TGTGCCAGTAGTCCGACAAAAGAAAAACTGTTTTTT.

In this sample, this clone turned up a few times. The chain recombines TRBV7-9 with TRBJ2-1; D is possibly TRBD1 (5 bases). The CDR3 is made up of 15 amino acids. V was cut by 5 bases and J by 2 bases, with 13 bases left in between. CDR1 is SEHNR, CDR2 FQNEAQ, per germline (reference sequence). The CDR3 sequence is CASSHQGGAYNEQFF. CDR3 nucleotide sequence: TGTGCCAGCAGCCACCAGGGTGGGGCCTACAATGAGCAGTTCTTC.

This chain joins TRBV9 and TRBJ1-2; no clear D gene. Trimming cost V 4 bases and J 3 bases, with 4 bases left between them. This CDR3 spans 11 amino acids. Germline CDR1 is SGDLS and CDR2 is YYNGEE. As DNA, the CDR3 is TGTGCCAGCAGCCTCGACTATGGCTACACCTTC. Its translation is CASSLDYGYTF.

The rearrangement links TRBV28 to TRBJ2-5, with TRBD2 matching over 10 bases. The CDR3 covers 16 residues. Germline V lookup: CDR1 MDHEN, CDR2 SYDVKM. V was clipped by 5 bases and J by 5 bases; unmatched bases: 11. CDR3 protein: CASSLTGLALGETQYF. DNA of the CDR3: TGTGCCAGCAGTCTTACGGGACTAGCGTTGGGGGAGACCCAGTACTTC.

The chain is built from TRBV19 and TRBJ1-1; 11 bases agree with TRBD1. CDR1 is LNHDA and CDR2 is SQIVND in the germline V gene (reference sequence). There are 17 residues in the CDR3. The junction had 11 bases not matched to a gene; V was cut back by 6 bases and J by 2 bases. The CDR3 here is CASSRSGQGALNTEAFF. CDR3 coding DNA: TGTGCCAGTAGCCGATCAGGACAGGGGGCTCTAAACACTGAAGCTTTCTTT.

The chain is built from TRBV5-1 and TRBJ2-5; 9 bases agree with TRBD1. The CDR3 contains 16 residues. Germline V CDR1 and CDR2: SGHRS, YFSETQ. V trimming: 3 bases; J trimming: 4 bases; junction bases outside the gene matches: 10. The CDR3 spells CASSSMGTGIRETQYF. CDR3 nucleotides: TGCGCCAGCAGCTCTATGGGGACAGGGATTCGAGAGACCCAGTACTTC.

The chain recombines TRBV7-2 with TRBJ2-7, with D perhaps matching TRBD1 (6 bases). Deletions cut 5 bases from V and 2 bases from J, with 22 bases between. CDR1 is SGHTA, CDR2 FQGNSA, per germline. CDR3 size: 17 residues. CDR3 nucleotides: TGTGCCAGCAGCCTAGATGGGGACAACCATTATCCCTACGAGCAGTACTTC. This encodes CASSLDGDNHYPYEQYF.

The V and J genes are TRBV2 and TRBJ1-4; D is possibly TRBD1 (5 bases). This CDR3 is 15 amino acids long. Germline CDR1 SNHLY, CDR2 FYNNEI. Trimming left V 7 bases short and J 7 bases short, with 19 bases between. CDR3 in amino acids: CASNPEGAWGEKLFF. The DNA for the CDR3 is TGTGCCAGCAATCCCGAAGGGGCGTGGGGTGAAAAACTGTTTTTT.

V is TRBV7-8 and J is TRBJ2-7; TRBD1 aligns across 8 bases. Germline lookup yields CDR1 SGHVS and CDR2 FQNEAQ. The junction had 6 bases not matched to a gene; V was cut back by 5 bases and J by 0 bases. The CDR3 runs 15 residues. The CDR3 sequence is CASSKGQGLSYEQYF. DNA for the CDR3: TGTGCCAGCAGCAAAGGACAGGGCCTCTCCTACGAGCAGTACTTC.

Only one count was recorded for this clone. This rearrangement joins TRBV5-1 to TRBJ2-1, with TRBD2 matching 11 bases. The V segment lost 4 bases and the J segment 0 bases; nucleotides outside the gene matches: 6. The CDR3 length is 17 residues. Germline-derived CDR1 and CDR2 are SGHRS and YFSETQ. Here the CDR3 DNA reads TGCGCCAGCAGCACGGGACTAGCGGATGGCTCCTACAATGAGCAGTTCTTC. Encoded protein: CASSTGLADGSYNEQFF.

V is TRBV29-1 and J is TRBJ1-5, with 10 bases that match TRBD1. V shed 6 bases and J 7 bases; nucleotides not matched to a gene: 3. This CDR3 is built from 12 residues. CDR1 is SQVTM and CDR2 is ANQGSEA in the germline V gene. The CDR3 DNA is TGCAGCGTGAGACAGGGGGCACAGCCCCAGCATTTT. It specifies CSVRQGAQPQHF.

In DNA, the CDR3 is TGTGCCAGCAGCCTTGGTATTAGACAGGGCCCGTATGGCTACACCTTC. It is translated as CASSLGIRQGPYGYTF. This chain uses TRBV7-9 with TRBJ1-2; 7 positions agree with TRBD1. The CDR3 contains 16 residues. Trimming removed 5 bases from V and 5 bases from J; junction bases left unmatched: 14. Looked up from germline, CDR1 is SEHNR and CDR2 is FQNEAQ (reference sequence).

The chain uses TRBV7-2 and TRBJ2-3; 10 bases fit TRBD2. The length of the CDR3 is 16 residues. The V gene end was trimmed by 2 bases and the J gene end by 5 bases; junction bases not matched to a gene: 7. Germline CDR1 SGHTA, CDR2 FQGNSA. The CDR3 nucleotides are TGTGCCAGCAGCTTAAATCTAGCGGGAGTACAAGATACGCAGTATTTT. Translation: CASSLNLAGVQDTQYF.

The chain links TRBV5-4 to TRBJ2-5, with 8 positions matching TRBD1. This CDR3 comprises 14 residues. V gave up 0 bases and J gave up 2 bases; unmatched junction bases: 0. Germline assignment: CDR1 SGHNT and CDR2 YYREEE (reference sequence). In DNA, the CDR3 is TGTGCCAGCAGCTTGGACAGGGGGCAAGAGACCCAGTACTTC. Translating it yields CASSLDRGQETQYF.

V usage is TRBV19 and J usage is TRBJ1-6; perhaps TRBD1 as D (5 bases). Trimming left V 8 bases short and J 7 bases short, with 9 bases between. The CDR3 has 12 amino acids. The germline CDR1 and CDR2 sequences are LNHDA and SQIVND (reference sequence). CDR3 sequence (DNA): TGTGCCAGTGGTTCAGGGAATTCACCCCTCCACTTT. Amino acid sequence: CASGSGNSPLHF.

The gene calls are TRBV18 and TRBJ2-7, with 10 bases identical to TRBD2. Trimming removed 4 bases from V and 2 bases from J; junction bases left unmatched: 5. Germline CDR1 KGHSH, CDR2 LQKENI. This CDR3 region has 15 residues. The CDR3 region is CASSQRTSGAYEQYF. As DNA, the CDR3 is TGTGCCAGCTCACAAAGGACTAGCGGAGCCTACGAGCAGTACTTC.

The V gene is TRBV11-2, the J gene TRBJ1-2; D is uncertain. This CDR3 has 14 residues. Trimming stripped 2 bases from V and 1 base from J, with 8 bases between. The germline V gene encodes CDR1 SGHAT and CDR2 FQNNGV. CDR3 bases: TGTGCCAGCAGCTTAATTGGCATTAACTATGGCTACACCTTC. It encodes CASSLIGINYGYTF.

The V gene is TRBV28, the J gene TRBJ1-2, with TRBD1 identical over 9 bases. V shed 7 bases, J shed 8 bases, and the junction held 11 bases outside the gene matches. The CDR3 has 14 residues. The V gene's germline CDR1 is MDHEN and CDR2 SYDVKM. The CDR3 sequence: CASTLEQGARGYTF. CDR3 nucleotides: TGTGCCAGCACTCTCGAACAGGGGGCGAGAGGCTACACCTTC.

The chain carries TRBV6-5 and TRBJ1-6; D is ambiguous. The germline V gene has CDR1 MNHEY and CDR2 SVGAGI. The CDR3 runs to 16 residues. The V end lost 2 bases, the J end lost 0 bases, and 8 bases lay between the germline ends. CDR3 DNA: TGTGCCAGCAGTTACGCTAAGAGCTCCTATAATTCACCCCTCCACTTT. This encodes CASSYAKSSYNSPLHF.

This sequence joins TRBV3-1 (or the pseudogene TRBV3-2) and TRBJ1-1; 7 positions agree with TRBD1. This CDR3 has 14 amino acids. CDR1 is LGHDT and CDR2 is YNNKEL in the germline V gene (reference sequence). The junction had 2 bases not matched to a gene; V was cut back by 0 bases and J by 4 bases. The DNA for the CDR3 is TGTGCCAGCAGCCAAGACGACAGGGTCACTGAAGCTTTCTTT. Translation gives CASSQDDRVTEAFF.